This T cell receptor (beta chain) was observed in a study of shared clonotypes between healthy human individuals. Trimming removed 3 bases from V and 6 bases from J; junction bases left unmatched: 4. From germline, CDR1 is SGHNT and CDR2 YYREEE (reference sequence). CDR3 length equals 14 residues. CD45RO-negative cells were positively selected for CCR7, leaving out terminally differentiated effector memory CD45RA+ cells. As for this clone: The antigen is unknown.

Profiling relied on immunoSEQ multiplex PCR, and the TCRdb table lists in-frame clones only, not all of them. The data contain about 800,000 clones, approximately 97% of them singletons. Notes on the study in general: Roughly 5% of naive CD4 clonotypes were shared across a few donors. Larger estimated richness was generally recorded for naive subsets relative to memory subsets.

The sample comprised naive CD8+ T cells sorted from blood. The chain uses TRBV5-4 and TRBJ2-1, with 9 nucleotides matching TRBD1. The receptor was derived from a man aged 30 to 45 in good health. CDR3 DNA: TGTGCCAGCAGCTGGAAGACAGGGGGCAATGAGCAGTTCTTC. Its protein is CASSWKTGGNEQFF. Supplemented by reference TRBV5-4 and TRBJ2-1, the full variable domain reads ETGVTQSPTHLIKTRGQQVTLRCSSQSGHNTVSWYQQALGQGPQFIFQYYREEENGRGNFPPRFSGLQFPNYSSELNVNALELDDSALYLCASSWKTGGNEQFFGPGTRLTVL.